A selection of T cell receptor beta chains follows, all from one sample in a study of cytomegalovirus exposure and HLA in healthy donors. The table came from immunoSEQ multiplex PCR; TCRdb's copy has only in-frame clones and leaves some out. This table has 130,000 or so clones, roughly 9.6% appearing once. The sample comprised PBMCs. The receptors come from a woman aged 40 to 55 in good health and CMV-seropositive. Each CDR3 is given without its conserved first and last residue.

cdr3_aa: ASSVPRTGYNEQF; j_call: TRBJ2-1; v_call: TRBV5-6
cdr3_aa: ASSFLGPNTIY; j_call: TRBJ1-3; v_call: TRBV11-2
cdr3_aa: ASRQEWGEQY; j_call: TRBJ2-7; v_call: TRBV6-1
cdr3_aa: ASDPHVGGGVTDTQY; j_call: TRBJ2-3; v_call: TRBV2
cdr3_aa: ASSLKGAGPYNEQF; j_call: TRBJ2-1; v_call: TRBV11-1
cdr3_aa: ASSVGPRTGAEAF; j_call: TRBJ1-1; v_call: TRBV5-1
cdr3_aa: ASSLSGGASTQY; j_call: TRBJ2-3; v_call: TRBV25-1
cdr3_aa: ASSFIGQGGEQY; j_call: TRBJ2-7; v_call: TRBV6-5
cdr3_aa: ASSEARSGTGVRNTEAF; j_call: TRBJ1-1; v_call: TRBV6-1
cdr3_aa: ASSFERGGLAKNIQY; j_call: TRBJ2-4; v_call: TRBV7-2
cdr3_aa: ASSSGTGILEQY; j_call: TRBJ2-7; v_call: TRBV5-4
cdr3_aa: ASRTGEKLF; j_call: TRBJ1-4; v_call: TRBV2
cdr3_aa: ASSLRLGTGELF; j_call: TRBJ2-2; v_call: TRBV7-7
cdr3_aa: ASNRRGSNEKLF; j_call: TRBJ1-4; v_call: TRBV6-1
cdr3_aa: ASSQGGHPLPYEQY; j_call: TRBJ2-7; v_call: TRBV4-1
cdr3_aa: ASSGSGGGREQF; j_call: TRBJ2-1; v_call: TRBV5-1
cdr3_aa: ARRDRGTDTQY; j_call: TRBJ2-3; v_call: TRBV2
cdr3_aa: ARSFLGETANNEKLF; j_call: TRBJ1-4; v_call: TRBV5-3
cdr3_aa: ASSLSAGGSDEKLF; j_call: TRBJ1-4; v_call: TRBV18
cdr3_aa: ASSPLAGGNTGELF; j_call: TRBJ2-2; v_call: TRBV5-1
cdr3_aa: ASSLTSGVSPGELF; j_call: TRBJ2-2; v_call: TRBV7-6
cdr3_aa: ASSVGQGGSPLH; j_call: TRBJ1-6; v_call: TRBV6-1
cdr3_aa: ASSLVGHTDTEAF; j_call: TRBJ1-1; v_call: TRBV5-1
cdr3_aa: ASSLAYTEAF; j_call: TRBJ1-1; v_call: TRBV7-8
cdr3_aa: ASSESGVGYT; j_call: TRBJ1-2; v_call: TRBV2
cdr3_aa: ASSSWTREKLF; j_call: TRBJ1-4; v_call: TRBV5-6
cdr3_aa: ASSSTGKANYGYT; j_call: TRBJ1-2; v_call: TRBV5-1
cdr3_aa: ASSLVSNEKLF; j_call: TRBJ1-4; v_call: TRBV7-6
cdr3_aa: ASRKLAGDTGDTQY; j_call: TRBJ2-3; v_call: TRBV2
cdr3_aa: SVVENGSYEQY; j_call: TRBJ2-7; v_call: TRBV29-1
cdr3_aa: ASSFRQGPSQETQY; j_call: TRBJ2-5; v_call: TRBV7-9
cdr3_aa: ASSFLAGGNTDTQY; j_call: TRBJ2-3; v_call: TRBV19
cdr3_aa: ASSAGRGSYNEQF; j_call: TRBJ2-1; v_call: TRBV6-5
cdr3_aa: ASSQDLFSGGLFYEQY; j_call: TRBJ2-7; v_call: TRBV4-1
cdr3_aa: ASSLQETQY; j_call: TRBJ2-5; v_call: TRBV5-1
cdr3_aa: ASSVYPGAANEKLF; j_call: TRBJ1-4; v_call: TRBV19
cdr3_aa: ASSTTGKEGEQY; j_call: NA; v_call: TRBV6-1
cdr3_aa: ASSLKQLIYNEQF; j_call: TRBJ2-1; v_call: TRBV5-6
cdr3_aa: ASSQEWTTPSTDTQY; j_call: TRBJ2-3; v_call: TRBV4-1
cdr3_aa: ASRVPGEETQY; j_call: TRBJ2-5; v_call: TRBV6-5
cdr3_aa: ASSSATYSKKLF; j_call: TRBJ1-4; v_call: TRBV5-1
cdr3_aa: ASRGAAVQY; j_call: TRBJ2-7; v_call: TRBV6-1
cdr3_aa: ASGEIYRGPEAF; j_call: TRBJ1-1; v_call: TRBV6-1
cdr3_aa: ASSPDSLNTEAF; j_call: TRBJ1-1; v_call: TRBV6-6
cdr3_aa: ASSQDSVQGASSTDTQY; j_call: TRBJ2-3; v_call: TRBV4-1
cdr3_aa: ASSRAGVSFEQF; j_call: TRBJ2-1; v_call: TRBV2
cdr3_aa: ASSFATGEAF; j_call: TRBJ1-1; v_call: TRBV7-2
cdr3_aa: ASSDSGNSPLH; j_call: TRBJ1-6; v_call: TRBV6-4
cdr3_aa: ASSLEGTAYGYT; j_call: TRBJ1-2; v_call: TRBV5-1
cdr3_aa: ASSPWRETLEGVQF; j_call: TRBJ2-1; v_call: TRBV18
cdr3_aa: SVVGLQETQY; j_call: TRBJ2-5; v_call: TRBV29-1
cdr3_aa: ASSLGGGTEAF; j_call: TRBJ1-1; v_call: TRBV16
cdr3_aa: ASSLRGYGDYEQY; j_call: TRBJ2-7; v_call: TRBV13
cdr3_aa: ASSTQGANTEAF; j_call: TRBJ1-1; v_call: TRBV19
cdr3_aa: ASSLPPPGNTGELF; j_call: TRBJ2-2; v_call: TRBV5-1